Below are 22 T cell receptor beta chains sequenced from a single sample in a study of blood T cell repertoires in COVID-19. TCRdb's table, derived via immunoSEQ multiplex PCR, lists solely in-frame clones and lacks some. The data hold 300,000 to 350,000 clones, with about nine tenths observed a single time. The sample was PBMCs or T cells enriched from blood (not recorded which). Receptors were obtained from a woman in her twenties or thirties who had been exposed to COVID-19.

The gene calls are TRBV5-1 and TRBJ2-2, with 7 bases aligning to TRBD2. The trim removed 2 bases at V and 8 bases at J, leaving 12 bases unmatched. The CDR3 is made up of 16 amino acids. Germline lookup yields CDR1 SGHRS and CDR2 YFSETQ. In nucleotides, the CDR3 is TGCGCCAGCAGCTTAAGTTTGGCGGGAGATTCTGGGGAGCTGTTTTTT. Its protein is CASSLSLAGDSGELFF.

The rearrangement uses TRBV25-1 and TRBJ1-2; 9 bases map to TRBD1. CDR1 is MGHDK and CDR2 is SYGVNS in the germline V gene. The CDR3 contains 11 residues. CDR3 bases: TGTGTCACGACAGGGGGTAATGGCTACACCTTC. Its translation: CVTTGGNGYTF.

The J gene is TRBJ1-4, the V gene TRBV5-1, with D possibly matching TRBD1 (5 bases). V was shortened by 4 bases and J by 7 bases, with 20 bases between the two germline ends. The germline gives CDR1 SGHRS, CDR2 YFSETQ. The CDR3 contains 16 residues. In nucleotides, the CDR3 is TGCGCCAGCAGCCCTGGGGTGGTGCAGGGTGGTGAAAAACTGTTTTTT. It yields the protein CASSPGVVQGGEKLFF.

V and J are TRBV30 and TRBJ1-6; perhaps TRBD1 as D (6 bases). CDR1 and CDR2 from the germline V gene are GTSNPN and SVGIG (reference sequence). V lost 0 bases to trimming and J lost 7 bases, with 7 bases between them. The CDR3 covers 13 residues. CDR3 nucleotides: TGTGCCTGGAGTGTACAGGGAAATTCACCCCTCCACTTT. Translating it yields CAWSVQGNSPLHF. Full variable domain (rest looked up from reference TRBV30 and TRBJ1-6): SQTIHQWPATLVQPVGSPLSLECTVEGTSNPNLYWYRQAAGRGLQLLFYSVGIGQISSEVPQNLSASRPQDRQFILSSKKLLLSDSGFYLCAWSVQGNSPLHFGNGTRLTVT.

The CDR3 bases are TGCAGCGTTTATCCTAGCGGGTCTTACGAGCAGTACTTC. This codes for CSVYPSGSYEQYF. V and J are TRBV29-1 and TRBJ2-7; 8 positions agree with TRBD2. Germline CDR1 and CDR2: SQVTM and ANQGSEA. V dropped 5 bases and J dropped 4; count of bases not matched to a gene: 7. CDR3 length: 13 amino acids.

The chain links TRBV7-8 to TRBJ2-7; tentative D call: TRBD2 (6 bases). V lost 1 base and J lost 2, with 9 bases in between. Germline loops: CDR1 SGHVS, CDR2 FQNEAQ. The CDR3 has 14 residues. The CDR3 DNA sequence: TGTGCCAGCAGCTTAGTTGCGGGACCCTACGAGCAGTACTTC. Protein sequence: CASSLVAGPYEQYF.

The V and J genes are TRBV11-3 and TRBJ2-7; TRBD2 agrees at 10 bases. The CDR3 has 14 residues. J was trimmed by 4 bases and V by 4 bases; bases with no gene match: 4. Germline loops: CDR1 SGHNT, CDR2 YENEEA. Here the CDR3 DNA reads TGTGCCAGCAGCTGGCTAGCGGGAGTATACGAGCAGTACTTC. It specifies CASSWLAGVYEQYF.

This clone occurred a few times. This sequence joins TRBV28 and TRBJ1-6, with 7 positions matching TRBD1. With 4 bases clipped from V and 5 bases from J, the junction kept 14 bases outside the gene matches. The CDR3 extends over 18 amino acids. Looked up from germline, CDR1 is MDHEN and CDR2 is SYDVKM. The CDR3 here is CASSSVTGRRSNNSPLHF. DNA of the CDR3: TGTGCCAGCAGTTCAGTGACAGGGCGCAGATCCAATAATTCACCCCTCCACTTT.

The gene calls are TRBV30 and TRBJ2-7; 8 nucleotides agree with TRBD2. V lost 0 bases, J lost 5 bases, and 3 bases stayed unmatched. CDR1 is GTSNPN and CDR2 is SVGIG in the germline V gene (reference sequence). The CDR3 covers 13 residues. The CDR3 region has the DNA TGTGCCTGGAGTGTCGGGGGGGACGACGAGCAGTACTTC. It encodes CAWSVGGDDEQYF.

This clone appeared a single time. The gene calls are TRBV7-3 and TRBJ2-7; 7 positions match TRBD1. With 5 bases clipped from V and 6 bases from J, the junction kept 7 bases outside the gene matches. This CDR3 contains 13 residues. Per germline, CDR1 SGHTA and CDR2 FQGTGA. CDR3 amino acids: CASSLDRDIEQYF. For the CDR3, the DNA is TGTGCCAGCAGCCTTGACAGGGACATCGAGCAGTACTTC.

V and J are TRBV18 and TRBJ2-4, with D hard to call. In germline, CDR1 is KGHSH, CDR2 LQKENI. The germline V and J ends were trimmed by 4 bases and 0 bases, with 10 bases remaining between them. The CDR3 extends over 15 amino acids. The CDR3 nucleotides are TGTGCCAGCTCACAGCAGGTACTAGCCAAAAACATTCAGTACTTC. As protein: CASSQQVLAKNIQYF.

The chain recombines TRBV19 with TRBJ1-4; possibly TRBD1 for D (5 bases). V was cut by 3 bases and J by 1 base, with 6 bases left in between. Germline CDR1 is LNHDA and CDR2 is SQIVND (reference sequence). This CDR3 is 14 amino acids long. This chain's CDR3 is CASSIQGTNEKLFF. In nucleotides, the CDR3 is TGTGCCAGTAGTATCCAGGGAACTAATGAAAAACTGTTTTTT.

This clone was seen a handful of times. The chain has TRBV12-3 or TRBV12-4 and TRBJ2-7; 10 bases agree with TRBD2. The CDR3 extends over 13 amino acids. Losses at the gene ends were 5 bases for V and 7 bases for J; bases not matched to a gene: 5. The DNA of the CDR3 is TGTGCCAGCAGTCCGCGGACTAGCGGAGAGCAGTACTTC. This codes for CASSPRTSGEQYF.

The rearrangement joins TRBV19 to TRBJ2-5; 7 bases map to TRBD1. V was pared by 4 bases and J by 6 bases, with 8 bases of the junction left unmatched. Per the germline V gene, CDR1 is LNHDA and CDR2 is SQIVND (reference sequence). The CDR3 totals 14 residues. CDR3 sequence reads: CASSSRQGRQTQYF. The CDR3 coding sequence is TGTGCCAGTAGTAGTCGACAGGGACGGCAGACCCAGTACTTC.

The chain combines TRBV29-1 with TRBJ1-4; unclear D gene. Per the germline V gene, CDR1 is SQVTM and CDR2 is ANQGSEA. Trimming took off 4 bases at V and 6 bases at J, with 6 bases between the two ends. This CDR3 has 11 residues. CDR3 coding DNA: TGCAGCGTTGGTGTATATGAAAAACTGTTTTTT. Its translation: CSVGVYEKLFF.

V usage is TRBV27 and J usage is TRBJ1-5, with D tentatively TRBD1 (5 bases). The CDR3 has 13 amino acids. V was pared by 8 bases and J by 7 bases, with 15 bases between. The germline V gene encodes CDR1 MNHEY and CDR2 SMNVEV (reference sequence). The chain's CDR3 is CASSLGGDQPQHF. The CDR3 DNA reads TGTGCCAGCTCGCTGGGGGGGGACCAGCCCCAGCATTTT.

J is TRBJ1-3 and V is TRBV28; 7 nucleotides match TRBD1. The V gene's germline CDR1 is MDHEN and CDR2 SYDVKM. The CDR3 totals 15 residues. With V trimmed by 6 bases and J by 4 bases, 9 bases remained unmatched. The CDR3 DNA follows: TGTGCCAGCAGCCCCGGGGGACAGCTCGGAAACACCATATATTTT. It yields the protein CASSPGGQLGNTIYF.

The chain uses TRBV7-3 and TRBJ2-7; weak D call: TRBD2 (5 bases). Trimming cost V 0 bases and J 5 bases, with 8 bases left between them. The V gene's germline CDR1 is SGHTA and CDR2 FQGTGA. The CDR3 sequence is 13 residues long. CDR3 amino acids: CASSLTRAHEQYF. The DNA of the CDR3 is TGTGCCAGCAGCTTAACGAGGGCCCACGAGCAGTACTTC.

The chain employs TRBV5-6 and TRBJ2-5; 10 nucleotides align to TRBD2. The J segment lost 4 bases and the V segment lost 1 base, leaving 4 bases of the junction unmatched. CDR1 is SGHDT, CDR2 YYEEEE, per germline. CDR3 length equals 15 residues. The CDR3 region has the DNA TGTGCCAGCAGCTTGACTAGCGGGGAGGGAGAGACCCAGTACTTC. This gives the protein CASSLTSGEGETQYF.

This clone showed up just once. The rearrangement links TRBV5-1 to TRBJ1-2, with 10 bases matching TRBD1. J lost 4 bases, V lost 3 bases, and 9 bases had no gene match. Germline loops: CDR1 SGHRS, CDR2 YFSETQ. This CDR3 has 16 amino acids. The CDR3, as DNA: TGCGCCAGCAGCTACCCTCCGGGACAGGGGAGCTATGGCTACACCTTC. Translating gives CASSYPPGQGSYGYTF.

This chain connects TRBV30 to TRBJ2-2; D is unclear. Germline-derived CDR1 and CDR2 are GTSNPN and SVGIG (reference sequence). This CDR3 is 13 amino acids long. Deletions cut 1 base from V and 0 bases from J, with 3 bases between. The CDR3, as DNA: TGTGCCTGGAGTGGGCCGAACACCGGGGAGCTGTTTTTT. Encoded protein: CAWSGPNTGELFF.

The genes are TRBV9 and TRBJ1-1; perhaps TRBD1 as D (6 bases). The CDR3 has 13 amino acids. Deletions cut 3 bases from V and 5 bases from J, with 11 bases between. From germline, CDR1 is SGDLS and CDR2 YYNGEE. The CDR3 DNA follows: TGTGCCAGCAGCGGCAGGGGTGGGACTGAAGCTTTCTTT. It translates to CASSGRGGTEAFF.